This T cell receptor beta chain was documented in a study of CD8 T cells in Susac syndrome. Study information: Active disease was present in about six of the sequenced Susac syndrome patients, and remission in fewer than ten.

Looked up from germline, CDR1 is MNHEY and CDR2 is SVGEGT. Trimming removed 6 bases from V and 3 bases from J, with 9 bases in between. The CDR3 is made up of 12 amino acids. With random hexamers, reverse transcription was performed on roughly 0.45 to 1 ug of RNA. Using its own MiXCR run on the immunoSEQ multiplex PCR reads, TCRdb lists one record per CDR3 protein. Seen here are about 140,000 distinct CDR3 sequences, just under 95% observed once, and the top ten hold around 0.15%. The genes are TRBV6-2 or TRBV6-3 and TRBJ2-7; TRBD1 is a possible D gene (6 bases). The sequencing input was CD4+ T cells from PBMCs. This sequence was found in a human donor with Susac syndrome. CDR3 residues: CASSWDNYEQYF. CDR3 DNA: TGTGCCAGCAGCTGGGACAACTACGAGCAGTACTTC.